This TCR beta chain was captured in a study of blood T cell repertoires in COVID-19. Study at large: The United States, Italy and Spain provided the acute and convalescent COVID-19 samples. Sample material is recorded as cDNA or gDNA derived from T cells, B-cell-depleted T cells, or PBMCs.

Original analysis: Amplification of reference gene primers was used by the study to estimate nucleated cell counts. The data were produced by immunoSEQ multiplex PCR, yet TCRdb's version contains in-frame clones alone and is incomplete. D and trimming were read from the DNA, whereas the V and J calls and clone size are those reported in that table. The table lists approximately 75,000 clones, around nine tenths of them singletons. Enrolment of Seattle patients took place during active infection, and they were followed longitudinally. Germline V gives CDR1 LNHDA, CDR2 SQIVND (reference sequence). V trimming: 8 bases; J trimming: 2 bases; junction bases outside the gene matches: 5. The CDR3 covers 13 residues.

V gene TRBV19 combines with J gene TRBJ2-5; 7 bases match TRBD1. Sequencing was done on a sample of peripheral blood. This TCR was recovered from a man older than 75 with COVID-19, enrolled during active disease. The CDR3 protein is CASSDRVQETQYF. The CDR3, as DNA: TGTGCCAGTTCTGACAGGGTTCAAGAGACCCAGTACTTC.